Listed below are T cell receptor beta chains from one sample, sequenced in a study of T cells in Graves' hyperthyroidism and ophthalmopathy. TCRdb passed the multiplex PCR reads through MiXCR, listing each CDR3 protein once. The sample lists 250,000 to 300,000 distinct CDR3 sequences, 12% to 15% occurring once. Sequencing was done on a sample of blood. The receptors derive from a woman in her forties with Graves' hyperthyroidism. Each CDR3 is given with its conserved first and last residue. A D gene is named only where the DNA matches it firmly. Only part of the rows carry a size: once, few, many, or a class if the clone is expanded.

cdr3_aa	cdr3_nt	clone_size	j_call	d_call	v_call
CASSLEGASSGNTIYF	TGTGCCAGCAGCTTAGAAGGGGCCAGCTCTGGAAACACCATATATTTT	many	TRBJ1-3	-	TRBV7-2
CASSSLGLAAWSSYNEQFF	TGTGCCAGCAGCTCACTCGGACTAGCGGCATGGAGCTCCTACAATGAGCAGTTCTTC	many	TRBJ2-1	TRBD2	TRBV13
CASMLTVTNEKLFF	TGTGCCAGCATGCTGACCGTCACTAATGAAAAACTGTTTTTT	many	TRBJ1-4	-	TRBV12-3/TRBV12-4
CASLIRATSAAFF	TGTGCCAGCCTCATTCGGGCGACAAGTGCGGCTTTCTTT	few	TRBJ1-1	-	TRBV28
CASTLRVNTEAFF	TGTGCCAGCACCCTCCGAGTAAACACTGAAGCTTTCTTT	many	TRBJ1-1	-	TRBV2
CASSLRGGNSPLHF	TGTGCCAGCAGTTTAAGGGGGGGGAATTCACCCCTCCACTTT	few	TRBJ1-6	-	TRBV12-3/TRBV12-4
CASSLGQVSSYEQYF	TGTGCCAGCAGCTTGGGACAGGTGAGCTCCTACGAGCAGTACTTC	-	TRBJ2-7	-	TRBV5-6
CASSPGQGKSYEQYF	TGTGCCAGCAGCCCGGGACAGGGTAAGTCCTACGAGCAGTACTTC	-	TRBJ2-7	TRBD1	TRBV9
CASSRVRVRGGRFTGELFF	TGTGCCAGCAGCAGGGTTCGGGTTCGGGGCGGGAGATTCACCGGGGAGCTGTTTTTT	-	TRBJ2-2	TRBD2	TRBV5-5
CASSDRLSGNTIYF	TGTGCCAGCAGTGATCGGCTTTCTGGAAACACCATATATTTT	many	TRBJ1-3	-	TRBV2
CASSYDRGREQYF	TGTGCCAGCAGTTACGACAGGGGGCGGGAGCAGTACTTC	-	TRBJ2-7	TRBD1	TRBV6-5
CASSEYLEQYF	TGTGCCAGCAGTGAGTATCTCGAGCAGTACTTC	-	TRBJ2-7	-	TRBV6-1
CASSLTGFYSGNTIYF	TGTGCCAGCAGCTTGACAGGGTTTTACTCTGGAAACACCATATATTTT	once	TRBJ1-3	TRBD1	TRBV7-9
CASSELEGTGELFF	TGTGCCAGCAGTGAACTAGAGGGCACCGGGGAGCTGTTTTTT	-	TRBJ2-2	-	TRBV2
CATSDPGSGKFEQYF	TGTGCCACCAGTGATCCCGGTAGCGGGAAGTTCGAGCAGTACTTC	many	TRBJ2-7	TRBD2	TRBV24-1
CASSRATGGYTF	TGTGCCAGCAGCCGCGCGACAGGAGGCTACACCTTC	many	TRBJ1-2	-	TRBV7-9
CASSPGSSGSDEQFF	TGTGCCAGCAGCCCCGGTAGTAGCGGGAGCGATGAGCAGTTCTTC	many	TRBJ2-1	TRBD2	TRBV7-9
CASSTSGTGGHQPQHF	TGTGCCAGCAGCACCTCCGGGACAGGGGGCCATCAGCCCCAGCATTTT	-	TRBJ1-5	TRBD1	TRBV5-8
CASSLMPGSTEAFF	TGCGCCAGCAGCTTGATGCCTGGGAGCACTGAAGCTTTCTTT	many	TRBJ1-1	-	TRBV5-1
CAISDKTSGVKETQYF	TGTGCCATCAGTGATAAAACTAGCGGGGTTAAAGAGACCCAGTACTTC	-	TRBJ2-5	TRBD2	TRBV10-3
CASGGYGGNEQFF	TGTGCCAGCGGGGGCTATGGAGGCAATGAGCAGTTCTTC	many	TRBJ2-1	-	TRBV28
CSARAGTDQETQYF	TGCAGTGCTAGGGCGGGGACAGACCAAGAGACCCAGTACTTC	few	TRBJ2-5	-	TRBV20-1
CASSPDGTTYEQYF	TGCGCCAGCAGCCCCGACGGGACTACCTACGAGCAGTACTTC	-	TRBJ2-7	TRBD2	TRBV4-1
CASSGQGLTYEQYF	TGTGCCAGCTCGGGACAGGGGTTAACCTACGAGCAGTACTTC	many	TRBJ2-7	TRBD1	TRBV18
CASSKPQGIGPYNEQFF	TGTGCCAGCAGTAAGCCACAGGGGATAGGCCCCTACAATGAGCAGTTCTTC	many	TRBJ2-1	TRBD1	TRBV6-1
CSVEPGGALGAFF	TGCAGCGTTGAACCCGGGGGGGCACTGGGAGCTTTCTTT	many	TRBJ1-1	-	TRBV29-1
CSARDRLVAYEQYF	TGCAGTGCTAGAGATAGGTTGGTGGCCTACGAGCAGTACTTC	many	TRBJ2-7	-	TRBV20-1
CASSPEGLPNTEAFF	TGTGCCAGCTCACCCGAAGGGCTGCCGAACACTGAAGCTTTCTTT	many	TRBJ1-1	-	TRBV18
CASSGPILGRGYTF	TGTGCCAGCAGTGGCCCGATTTTGGGTCGTGGCTACACCTTC	many	TRBJ1-2	-	TRBV6-1
CASSPGGGSSYNEQFF	TGCGCCAGCAGCCCTGGAGGCGGGAGTTCCTACAATGAGCAGTTCTTC	many	TRBJ2-1	TRBD2	TRBV5-1
CASSFPEENTEAFF	TGTGCCAGCAGTTTTCCGGAGGAGAACACTGAAGCTTTCTTT	many	TRBJ1-1	-	TRBV12-3/TRBV12-4
CASSTGGSGNTIYF	TGTGCCAGCAGTACAGGGGGATCGGGAAACACCATATATTTT	few	TRBJ1-3	TRBD1	TRBV28
CASSVEQGSDTQYF	TGTGCCAGCAGCGTAGAACAGGGTTCAGATACGCAGTATTTT	-	TRBJ2-3	-	TRBV9
CASSPETDTQYF	TGTGCCAGCTCACCGGAGACGGATACGCAGTATTTT	-	TRBJ2-3	-	TRBV6-2/TRBV6-3
CSARESGGKYRETQYF	TGCAGTGCTAGAGAGTCGGGAGGAAAGTATAGAGAGACCCAGTACTTC	-	TRBJ2-5	TRBD2	TRBV20-1
CAWSVPGAGAGARNIQYF	TGTGCCTGGAGTGTTCCCGGGGCGGGAGCGGGGGCTCGGAACATTCAGTACTTC	-	TRBJ2-4	TRBD2	TRBV30
CATQDRGNSPLHF	TGTGCCACCCAAGACAGGGGTAATTCACCCCTCCACTTT	-	TRBJ1-6	TRBD1	TRBV19
CASRGTGVAGELFF	TGTGCCAGCAGGGGGACGGGGGTTGCCGGGGAGCTGTTTTTT	many	TRBJ2-2	-	TRBV2
CASRKERAPVYEQYF	TGTGCCAGCAGAAAAGAGCGGGCCCCCGTGTACGAGCAGTACTTC	many	TRBJ2-7	-	TRBV6-1
CASSQTSAGDTQYF	TGCGCCAGCAGCCAAACTAGCGCAGGGGATACGCAGTATTTT	many	TRBJ2-3	TRBD2	TRBV5-1
CATSDPRGTDTQYF	TGTGCCACCAGTGATCCCCGGGGAACGGATACGCAGTATTTT	many	TRBJ2-3	-	TRBV24-1
CAISDPGQVGREQYF	TGTGCCATCAGTGACCCTGGACAGGTGGGGCGCGAGCAGTACTTC	-	TRBJ2-7	TRBD1	TRBV10-3
CASRGGGIQETQYF	TGTGCCAGCAGGGGGGGGGGGATACAAGAGACCCAGTACTTC	many	TRBJ2-5	TRBD2	TRBV28
CASSAGWADTQYF	TGTGCCAGCAGCGCAGGTTGGGCAGATACGCAGTATTTT	many	TRBJ2-3	-	TRBV3-1
CSARDPLGGFGGYTF	TGCAGTGCTAGAGATCCCTTGGGAGGCTTTGGGGGCTACACCTTC	-	TRBJ1-2	-	TRBV20-1
CAWSVGGARTDTQYF	TGTGCCTGGAGTGTAGGGGGGGCTCGCACAGATACGCAGTATTTT	-	TRBJ2-3	-	TRBV30
CASSTDRGLLNEQFF	TGTGCCAGTAGTACCGACAGGGGATTATTAAATGAGCAGTTCTTC	many	TRBJ2-1	TRBD1	TRBV19
CASSLGAGESREQYF	TGTGCCAGCAGCTTAGGAGCGGGAGAATCGAGAGAGCAGTACTTC	many	TRBJ2-7	TRBD2	TRBV7-9
CANRARTGYEQYF	TGTGCCAATCGGGCCCGAACGGGTTACGAGCAGTACTTC	many	TRBJ2-7	-	TRBV19
CASSPSGETQYF	TGTGCCAGCAGCCCATCGGGGGAGACCCAGTACTTC	many	TRBJ2-5	-	TRBV12-3/TRBV12-4
CASSERGTGGKETQYF	TGTGCCAGCAGTGAAAGAGGGACAGGCGGAAAAGAGACCCAGTACTTC	many	TRBJ2-5	TRBD1	TRBV2
CASSPPDAYEQYF	TGTGCCAGCTCACCACCGGACGCCTACGAGCAGTACTTC	many	TRBJ2-7	-	TRBV18
CASSLAELAADTQYF	TGCGCCAGCAGCTTGGCCGAACTGGCCGCAGATACGCAGTATTTT	many	TRBJ2-3	-	TRBV5-1
CASSAAPIRGSAYTQYF	TGTGCCAGCAGCGCTGCTCCCATCAGGGGATCAGCTTATACGCAGTATTTT	-	TRBJ2-3	-	TRBV9
CASRVPNTGELFF	TGTGCCAGCAGGGTTCCGAACACCGGGGAGCTGTTTTTT	many	TRBJ2-2	-	TRBV6-1
CASRPLDRALYGYTF	TGTGCCAGCAGACCCCTGGACAGGGCCCTCTATGGCTACACCTTC	-	TRBJ1-2	TRBD1	TRBV6-1
CATSGSAGQGNQPQHF	TGTGCCACCAGTGGTTCGGCGGGACAGGGCAATCAGCCCCAGCATTTT	many	TRBJ1-5	TRBD1	TRBV24-1
CASSITRDSNEKLFF	TGTGCCAGTAGTATCACCCGGGACTCTAATGAAAAACTGTTTTTT	many	TRBJ1-4	-	TRBV19
CSALSRGSDTSHPYSNQPQHF	TGCAGTGCTTTGAGCAGGGGATCGGACACCAGTCACCCTTATAGCAATCAGCCCCAGCATTTT	many	TRBJ1-5	-	TRBV20-1